This is a list of T cell receptor beta chains from one sample in a study of CD8 T cells in Susac syndrome. TCRdb recomputed calls from the immunoSEQ multiplex PCR reads with MiXCR, one row per CDR3 protein. The table shows 250,000 to 300,000 distinct CDR3 sequences, with 65% to 90% occurring only once. Material for sequencing was CD8+ T cells from PBMCs. These receptors originate from a human donor with multiple sclerosis. Each CDR3 is given with its conserved first and last residue. The D gene is left open where the match is weak.

length	V	D	J	CDR3
13	TRBV14	NA	TRBJ1-1	CASSHGALTEAFF
17	TRBV6-1	NA	TRBJ1-2	CASSKNRDAVAGDGYTF
15	TRBV5-5	NA	TRBJ1-2	CASWQGPKANYGYTF
17	TRBV29-1	NA	TRBJ2-7	CSVLGAGFPVSPYEQYF
14	TRBV28	NA	TRBJ2-5	CASSPPGAQETQYF
14	TRBV6-6	NA	TRBJ2-3	CASSHSGNTDTQYF
17	TRBV3-1	TRBD2	TRBJ2-1	CASSPRAGISSYNEQFF
16	TRBV7-9	NA	TRBJ2-3	CASSLLETATGDTQYF
14	TRBV28	NA	TRBJ1-6	CASSLEQGFSPLHF
14	TRBV7-9	NA	TRBJ1-1	CASSLAPATTEAFF
19	TRBV20-1	NA	TRBJ2-7	CSARDRGDSSPDHYYEQYF
19	TRBV4-3	TRBD1	TRBJ1-1	CASSLGLGGQGLWEGEAFF
15	TRBV6-5	TRBD1	TRBJ2-2	CASRGTGGWTGELFF
15	TRBV4-1	TRBD2	TRBJ2-1	CASSKSSSGYNEQFF